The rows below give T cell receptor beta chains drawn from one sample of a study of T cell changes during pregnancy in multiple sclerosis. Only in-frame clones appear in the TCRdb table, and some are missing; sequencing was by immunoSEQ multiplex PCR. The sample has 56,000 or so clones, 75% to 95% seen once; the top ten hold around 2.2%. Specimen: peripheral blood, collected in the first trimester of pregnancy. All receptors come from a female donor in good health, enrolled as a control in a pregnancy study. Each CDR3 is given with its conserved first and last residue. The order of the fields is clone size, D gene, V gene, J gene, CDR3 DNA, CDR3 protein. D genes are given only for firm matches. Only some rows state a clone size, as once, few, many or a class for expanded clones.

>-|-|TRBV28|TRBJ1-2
TGTGCCAGCAGTTTAACAGGTTCCGGCTACACCTTC
CASSLTGSGYTF
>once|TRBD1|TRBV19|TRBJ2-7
TGTGCCAGTAAGACAGGGGTAGGAACCTACGAGCAGTACTTC
CASKTGVGTYEQYF
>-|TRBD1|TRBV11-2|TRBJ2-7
TGTGCCAGCAGCTCCCCGGGACAGGGAAAATACGAGCAGTACTTC
CASSSPGQGKYEQYF
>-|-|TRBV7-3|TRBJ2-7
TGTGCCAGCAGCTTGGGACAAGCGAACGAGCAGTACTTC
CASSLGQANEQYF
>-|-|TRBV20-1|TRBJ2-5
TGCAGTGCTCCACAGGGAGAGACCCAGTACTTC
CSAPQGETQYF
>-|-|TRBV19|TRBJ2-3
TGTGCCGGGGAAGGGGTAGCCACAGATACGCAGTATTTT
CAGEGVATDTQYF
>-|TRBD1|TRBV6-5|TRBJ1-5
TGTGCCAGCAGACGGGACAGAGTCAATCAGCCCCAGCATTTT
CASRRDRVNQPQHF
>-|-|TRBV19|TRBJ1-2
TGTGCCAGTAGTATTCGGACAGTAGATAACTATGGCTACACCTTC
CASSIRTVDNYGYTF
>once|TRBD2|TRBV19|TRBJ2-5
TGTGCCAGTAGTGTCTTTAGCGGGAGGGCCTGGGAGACCCAGTACTTC
CASSVFSGRAWETQYF
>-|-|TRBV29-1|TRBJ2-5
TGCAGCGTAGCCCGGACACAAAGAGAGACCCAGTACTTC
CSVARTQRETQYF
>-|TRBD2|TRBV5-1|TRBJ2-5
TGCGCCAGCAGTTCCGCTAGCGGGGGTAGGGAGACCCAGTACTTC
CASSSASGGRETQYF
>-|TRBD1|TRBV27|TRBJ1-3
TGTGCCAGCAGTCCCAGGGGGCAAGGAAACACCATATATTTT
CASSPRGQGNTIYF
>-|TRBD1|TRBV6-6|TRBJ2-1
TGTGCCAGCAGCAACCCCGGGACAGGGAATGAGCAGTTCTTC
CASSNPGTGNEQFF
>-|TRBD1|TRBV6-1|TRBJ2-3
TGTGCCAGCAGCGAGAACAGGGGCCACACAGATACGCAGTATTTT
CASSENRGHTDTQYF
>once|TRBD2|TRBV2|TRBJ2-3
TGTGCCAGCCGAGGACTAGCGAGCAACACAGATACGCAGTATTTT
CASRGLASNTDTQYF
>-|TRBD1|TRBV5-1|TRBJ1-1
TGCGCCAGCAGCATGGGACAGGGGGCGCTTAACACTGAAGCTTTCTTT
CASSMGQGALNTEAFF
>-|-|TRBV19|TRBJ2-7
TGTGCCAGTAGTATTCTTTCTACTGGCTCCTACGAGCAGTACTTC
CASSILSTGSYEQYF
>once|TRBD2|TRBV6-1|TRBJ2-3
TGTGCCAGCAGTGAACAACTAGCGGGGGTCACAGATACGCAGTATTTT
CASSEQLAGVTDTQYF
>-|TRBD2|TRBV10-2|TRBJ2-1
TGCGCCAGCAGTGTAACACTAGCGCTTAACAATGAGCAGTTCTTC
CASSVTLALNNEQFF
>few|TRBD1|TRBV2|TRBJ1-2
TGTGCCGGTCGGACAGGGAATAGGAGGTTCGGAGGCTACACCTTC
CAGRTGNRRFGGYTF
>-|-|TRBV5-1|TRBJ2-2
TGCGCCAGCAGCTTGGGCGGGCTCACCGGGGAGCTGTTTTTT
CASSLGGLTGELFF
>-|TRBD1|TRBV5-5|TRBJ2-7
TGTGCCAGCAGCAGATGGACAGGGGACTCCTACGAGCAGTACTTC
CASSRWTGDSYEQYF